These 5 T cell receptor beta chains came from one sample sequenced in a study of shared clonotypes between healthy human individuals (dated by TCRdb to about 2020). Library prep was done by the immunoSEQ multiplex PCR assay. In its TCRdb copy, this immuneACCESS table keeps in-frame sequences only and misses some clones. Where compared with another copy, unresolved V genes explain less than half of these, and the others have no known cause. This sample gives about 1 million clones in total; about 75% of them show up just once. The ten largest clones take up 1.4% of the sample. Sequenced material: memory CD4+ T cells sorted from blood. Interpreted using the paper, the cell subset or site label stands for: CD45RA-negative fraction. The receptors originated from a man aged 18 to 29 in good health.

The table lists this clone with a few counts. This chain connects TRBV11-2 to TRBJ2-5, with D possibly being TRBD2 (5 bases). This CDR3 has 18 residues. V was trimmed by 5 bases and J by 1 base, leaving 23 bases between them. The V gene's germline CDR1 is SGHAT and CDR2 FQNNGV. The DNA of the CDR3 is TGTGCCAGCAGCCCCGGTCAACATGTTGGAGGCGGCCAAGAGACCCAGTACTTC. Translating it yields CASSPGQHVGGGQETQYF.

V is TRBV6-6 and J is TRBJ2-2; weak D call: TRBD1 (5 bases). Germline V gene lookup returns CDR1 MNHNY and CDR2 SVGAGI (reference sequence). The V end lost 7 bases, the J end lost 3 bases, and 12 bases lay between the germline ends. The CDR3 extends over 14 amino acids. The CDR3 DNA reads TGTGCCAGCAAGGTCCAGGGTGACACCGGGGAGCTGTTTTTT. Its translation: CASKVQGDTGELFF.

This rearrangement joins TRBV19 to TRBJ1-2; D gene ambiguous. V shed 4 bases and J shed 5 bases, with 23 bases lying between them. This CDR3 comprises 17 residues. Germline V CDR1 and CDR2: LNHDA, SQIVND (reference sequence). The CDR3: CASSTNGAAPGSYGYTF. DNA of the CDR3: TGTGCCAGTAGTACGAACGGTGCCGCCCCGGGATCTTATGGCTACACCTTC.

V gene TRBV27 combines with J gene TRBJ2-7, with a tentative D call TRBD2 (5 bases). Germline V gives CDR1 MNHEY, CDR2 SMNVEV (reference sequence). CDR3 length: 14 residues. V was pared by 0 bases and J by 3 bases, with 9 bases between. The DNA of the CDR3 is TGTGCCAGCAGTTTATCACGAGGGATCTACGAGCAGTACTTC. It translates to CASSLSRGIYEQYF.

The V and J genes are TRBV1 and TRBJ2-5; TRBD2 is the table's D call and was not checked against the DNA. TRBV1 is an annotated pseudogene. The length of the CDR3 is 15 residues. CDR3 in DNA: TGCACCAGCAGCCAATCTCCGCGAACCTTGGAGACCCAGTACTTC. Translating it yields CTSSQSPRTLETQYF.